Each of the 2 T cell receptor beta chains below was sequenced from the same sample in a study of cytomegalovirus exposure and HLA in healthy donors. PCR amplification relied on 60 Vbeta primers (plus 13 Jbeta primers). Sequencing was performed with immunoSEQ multiplex PCR; in TCRdb, only in-frame clones are kept and a portion is missing. The table includes about 150,000 clones, around two thirds detected once. Sequencing was performed on PBMCs. The receptors here all came from a woman in her sixties in good health and CMV-seropositive.

The rearrangement links TRBV6-5 to TRBJ1-4, with D possibly being TRBD1 (6 bases). The CDR3 sequence is 16 residues long. V gave up 2 bases and J gave up 3 bases, with 13 bases separating them. Germline lookup yields CDR1 MNHEY and CDR2 SVGAGI. Here the CDR3 reads CASSYQFRGSNEKLFF. CDR3 bases: TGTGCCAGCAGTTACCAATTCAGGGGTTCTAATGAAAAACTGTTTTTT.

The chain carries TRBV6-1 and TRBJ2-7; 10 bases map to TRBD1. CDR1 and CDR2 from the germline V gene are MNHNS and SASEGT. This CDR3 spans 15 amino acids. V trimming: 3 bases; J trimming: 4 bases; junction bases outside the gene matches: 6. DNA of the CDR3: TGTGCCAGCAGTGAGGCTGGGACAGGGGTTTACGAGCAGTACTTC. Protein: CASSEAGTGVYEQYF.